Presented here are 7 T cell receptor beta chains from one specimen sequenced in a study of blood T cells in healthy people across ages. For the second PCR, which ran for about 6 to 11 cycles, a sample-barcoded 5' primer and a J-beta primer mix were used. TCRdb used MiXCR to reprocess the 5' RACE reads, holding one entry per CDR3 protein. Here the sample spans approximately 800,000 distinct CDR3 sequences, just under 25% being singletons. The sample was also reused in another study, on T cells of mothers and their children.

Sequenced material: blood. The receptors derive from a boy younger than 18 in good health.

This sequence joins TRBV7-3 and TRBJ2-7, with a weak D call TRBD2 (6 bases). CDR1 is SGHTA and CDR2 is FQGTGA in the germline V gene. The CDR3 has 13 residues. V lost 4 bases and J 6 bases, leaving 13 bases between the germline ends. As DNA, the CDR3 is TGTGCCAGCAGCTCCCTCCCCGGGGGCGAGCAGTACTTC. Encoded protein: CASSSLPGGEQYF.

This clonotype has only a few counts. The J gene is TRBJ1-1, the V gene TRBV6-4; possible D gene TRBD1, 5 bases. The CDR3 contains 13 residues. Trimming shortened V by 3 bases and J by 4 bases, and 9 bases separated the two germline ends. Germline V CDR1 and CDR2: MRHNA, SNTAGT. In DNA form, the CDR3 reads TGTGCCAGCAGTGAGCAGGGAACCACTGAAGCTTTCTTT. Translated, it gives CASSEQGTTEAFF.

This clonotype was counted between two and nine times. The chain uses TRBV9 and TRBJ1-2; a weak D match, TRBD1 (5 bases). CDR1 and CDR2 (germline): SGDLS, YYNGEE. The V end lost 2 bases, the J end lost 5 bases, and 10 bases lay between the germline ends. This CDR3 region has 13 residues. The CDR3 region has the DNA TGTGCCAGCAGCGTTGGAGGGGAGTATGGCTACACCTTC. The encoded protein is CASSVGGEYGYTF.

This sequence joins TRBV11-3 and TRBJ2-2; 7 nucleotides agree with TRBD1. Trimming at V came to 1 base and at J to 4 bases, leaving 6 bases not matched to a gene. CDR1 is SGHNT and CDR2 is YENEEA in the germline V gene. This CDR3 is built from 16 residues. In DNA form, the CDR3 reads TGTGCCAGCAGCTTAGGAGGGGGCCTCGGCACCGGGGAGCTGTTTTTT. Amino acid sequence: CASSLGGGLGTGELFF.

This clonotype was observed a few times. The chain joins TRBV29-1 to TRBJ1-4; tentative D call: TRBD1 (6 bases). With 5 bases removed from V and 8 bases from J, the gap between germline ends came to 15 bases. Looked up from germline, CDR1 is SQVTM and CDR2 is ANQGSEA. This CDR3 has 13 amino acids. The CDR3: CSVFSGAREKLFF. The CDR3 nucleotides read TGCAGCGTTTTCTCGGGGGCGAGAGAAAAACTGTTTTTT.

The chain recombines TRBV20-1 with TRBJ2-1, with 13 bases matching TRBD2. This CDR3 has 21 amino acids. V dropped 0 bases and J dropped 0; count of bases not matched to a gene: 14. Germline V CDR1 and CDR2: DFQATT, SNEGSKA (reference sequence). The CDR3 DNA sequence: TGCAGTGCTAGAGATAAGTCTCTGGGACTAGCGGGGTTAGGCTCCTACAATGAGCAGTTCTTC. Amino acid sequence: CSARDKSLGLAGLGSYNEQFF.

This clonotype was picked up a small number of times. The chain has TRBV7-9 and TRBJ2-7; D remains unclear. CDR1 is SEHNR, CDR2 FQNEAQ, per germline (reference sequence). V was shortened by 2 bases and J by 2 bases, with 7 bases between the two germline ends. This CDR3 has 13 residues. CDR3 protein: CASSLPATYEQYF. The CDR3, as DNA: TGTGCCAGCAGCTTACCCGCCACCTACGAGCAGTACTTC.